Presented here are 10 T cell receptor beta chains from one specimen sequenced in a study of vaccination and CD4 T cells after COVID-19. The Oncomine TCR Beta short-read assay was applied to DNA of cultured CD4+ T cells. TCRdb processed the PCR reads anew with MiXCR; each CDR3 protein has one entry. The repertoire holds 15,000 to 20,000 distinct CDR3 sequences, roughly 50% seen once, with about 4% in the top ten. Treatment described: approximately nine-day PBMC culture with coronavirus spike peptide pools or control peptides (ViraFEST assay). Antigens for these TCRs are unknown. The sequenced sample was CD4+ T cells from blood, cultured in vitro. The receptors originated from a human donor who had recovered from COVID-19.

DNA for the CDR3: TGTGCCAGCAGCTTAGTGGGGGGCTCCTACAATGAGCAGTTCTTC. This codes for CASSLVGGSYNEQFF. This chain joins TRBV7-8 and TRBJ2-1, with a possible D match to TRBD2 (6 bases). Germline CDR1 SGHVS, CDR2 FQNEAQ. V gave up 1 base and J gave up 0 bases, with 7 bases separating them. This CDR3 spans 15 amino acids.

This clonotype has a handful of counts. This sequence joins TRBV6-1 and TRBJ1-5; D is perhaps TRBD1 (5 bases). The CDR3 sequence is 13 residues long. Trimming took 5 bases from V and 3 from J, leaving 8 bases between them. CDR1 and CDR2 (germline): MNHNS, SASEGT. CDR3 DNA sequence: TGTGCCAGCAGTAGACAGTTCAATCAGCCCCAGCATTTT. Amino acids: CASSRQFNQPQHF.

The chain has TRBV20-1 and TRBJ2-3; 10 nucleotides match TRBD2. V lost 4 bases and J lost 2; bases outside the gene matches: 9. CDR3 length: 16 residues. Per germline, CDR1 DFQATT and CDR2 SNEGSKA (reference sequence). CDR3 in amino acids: CSAILPSGGTTDTQYF. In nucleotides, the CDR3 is TGCAGTGCTATCCTTCCTAGCGGGGGTACCACAGATACGCAGTATTTT.

The CDR3 region is CAIGQPSSYEQYF. CDR3 DNA sequence: TGTGCCATTGGACAGCCCAGCTCCTACGAGCAGTACTTC. The chain couples TRBV10-3 to TRBJ2-7; maybe TRBD1 (6 bases). This CDR3 is 13 amino acids long. Trimming took off 9 bases at V and 0 bases at J, with 12 bases between the two ends. The germline CDR1 and CDR2 sequences are ENHRY and SYGVKD.

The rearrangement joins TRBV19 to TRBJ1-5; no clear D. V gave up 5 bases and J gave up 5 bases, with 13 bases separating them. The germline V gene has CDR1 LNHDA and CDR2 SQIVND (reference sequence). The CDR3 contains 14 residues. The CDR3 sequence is CASSGNQAHQPQHF. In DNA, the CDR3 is TGTGCCAGTAGTGGAAACCAGGCTCATCAGCCCCAGCATTTT.

The CDR3 protein is CSGRGGANNEQFF. The CDR3, as DNA: TGCAGCGGACGCGGGGGCGCGAACAATGAGCAGTTCTTC. The chain links TRBV20-1 to TRBJ2-1, with D possibly being TRBD2 (7 bases). The CDR3 runs 13 residues. Germline CDR1 is DFQATT and CDR2 is SNEGSKA (reference sequence).

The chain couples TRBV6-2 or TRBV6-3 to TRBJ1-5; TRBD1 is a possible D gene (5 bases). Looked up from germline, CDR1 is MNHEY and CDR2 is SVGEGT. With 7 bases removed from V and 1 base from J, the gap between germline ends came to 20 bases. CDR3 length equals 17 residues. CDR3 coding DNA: TGTGCCAGCAACATGGAGGGGCTGGTGAGAAGCAATCAGCCCCAGCATTTT. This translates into CASNMEGLVRSNQPQHF.

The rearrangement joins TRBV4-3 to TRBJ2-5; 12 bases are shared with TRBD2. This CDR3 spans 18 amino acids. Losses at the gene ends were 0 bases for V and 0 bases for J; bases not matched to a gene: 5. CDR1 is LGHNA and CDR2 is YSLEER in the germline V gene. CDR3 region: CASSQELAGGHHQETQYF. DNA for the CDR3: TGCGCCAGCAGCCAAGAACTAGCGGGAGGACACCACCAAGAGACCCAGTACTTC.

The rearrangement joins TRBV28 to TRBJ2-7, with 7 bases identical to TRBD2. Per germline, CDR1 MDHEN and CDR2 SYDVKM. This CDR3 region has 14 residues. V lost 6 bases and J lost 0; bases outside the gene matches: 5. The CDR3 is CASRPWGGSYEQYF. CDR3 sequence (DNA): TGTGCCAGCAGGCCCTGGGGGGGCTCCTACGAGCAGTACTTC.

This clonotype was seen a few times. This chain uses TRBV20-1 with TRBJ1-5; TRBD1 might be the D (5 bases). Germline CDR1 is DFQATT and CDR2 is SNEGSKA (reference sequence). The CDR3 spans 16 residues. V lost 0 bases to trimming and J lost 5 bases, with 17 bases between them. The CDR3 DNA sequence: TGCAGTGCTAGAGATCCGAGGAGGGGTAAAGATCAGCCCCAGCATTTT. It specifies CSARDPRRGKDQPQHF.